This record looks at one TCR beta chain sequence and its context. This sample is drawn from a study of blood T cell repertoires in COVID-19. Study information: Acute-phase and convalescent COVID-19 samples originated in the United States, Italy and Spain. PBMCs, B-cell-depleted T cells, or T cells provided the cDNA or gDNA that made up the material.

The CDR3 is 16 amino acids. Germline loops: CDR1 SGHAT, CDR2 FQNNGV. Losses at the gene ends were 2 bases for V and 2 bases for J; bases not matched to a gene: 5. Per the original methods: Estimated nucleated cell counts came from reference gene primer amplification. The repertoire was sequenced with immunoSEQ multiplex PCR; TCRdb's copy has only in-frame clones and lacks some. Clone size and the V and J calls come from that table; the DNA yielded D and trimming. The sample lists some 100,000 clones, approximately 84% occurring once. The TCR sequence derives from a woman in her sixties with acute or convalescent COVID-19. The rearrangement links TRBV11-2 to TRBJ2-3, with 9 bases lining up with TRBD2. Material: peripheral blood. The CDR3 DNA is TGTGCCAGCAGCTTAATGGTAGCGGGGGACACAGATACGCAGTATTTT. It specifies CASSLMVAGDTDTQYF.